This TCR beta chain was captured by sequencing in a study of T cells in Graves' hyperthyroidism and ophthalmopathy. The germline gives CDR1 KGHSH, CDR2 LQKENI. CDR3 length equals 16 residues. With V trimmed by 2 bases and J by 5 bases, 5 bases remained unmatched. The study defined stable Graves' hyperthyroidism as no ophthalmopathy progression within 18 months. Patients aged 18 to 65 with hyperthyroidism were newly diagnosed, with duration under 2 months. Uncontrolled infection, other autoimmune disease, pregnancy or lactation barred patients from enrollment. Approximately 9.3 ml of fresh peripheral blood supplied the PBMCs. Using RNA transcripts as the source, TCR beta CDR3 regions were amplified. The HTBI primer set served for first-round RT-PCR of the TCR CDR3. Each CDR3 protein is one row after TCRdb ran MiXCR on the multiplex PCR reads. Here the sample spans over 650,000 distinct CDR3 sequences, about 17% being singletons.

Many counts were recorded for this clonotype. The chain has TRBV18 and TRBJ2-1; TRBD2 aligns across 11 bases. The source of this sequence is a man in his late teens or twenties with Graves' hyperthyroidism. The sequenced sample consisted of blood. CDR3 in amino acids: CASSPASGRSDNEQFF. In nucleotides, the CDR3 is TGTGCCAGCTCACCAGCTAGCGGGAGGTCAGACAATGAGCAGTTCTTC.